These 14 T cell receptor beta chains were sequenced from one sample in a study of breast tumors, draining lymph nodes, adjacent tissues. TCRdb redid the calling of the multiplex PCR reads with MiXCR, one entry per CDR3 protein. Counted here are roughly 21,000 distinct CDR3 sequences, about 50% occurring once; the ten biggest clones make up under 8.5%. The sample comprised breast tumor tissue. All receptors come from a female donor with breast cancer. Some clones in this sample may be carry-over from other donors' samples.

This clonotype was seen ten or more times. The chain has TRBV20-1 and TRBJ2-2; 9 bases are shared with TRBD1. The CDR3 is 16 residues long. Germline V gives CDR1 DFQATT, CDR2 SNEGSKA (reference sequence). After removal of 3 bases from V and 3 bases from J, the junction contained 8 bases not matched to a gene. CDR3 nucleotide sequence: TGCAGTGCTAGCAAGGGCGACAGGGGGGACACCGGGGAGCTGTTTTTT. As protein: CSASKGDRGDTGELFF.

The rearrangement uses TRBV12-3 or TRBV12-4 and TRBJ2-1, with TRBD2 matching over 13 bases. V shed 6 bases and J 7 bases; nucleotides not matched to a gene: 6. This CDR3 is 15 amino acids long. The chain's CDR3 is CASSLTSGRQNEQFF. The CDR3 nucleotides are TGTGCCAGCAGCCTGACTAGCGGGAGGCAGAATGAGCAGTTCTTC.

The chain employs TRBV7-2 and TRBJ2-3; 10 nucleotides match TRBD2. The trim removed 2 bases at V and 4 bases at J, leaving 6 bases unmatched. CDR3 length: 16 residues. Germline-derived CDR1 and CDR2 are SGHTA and FQGNSA. Here the CDR3 reads CASSLLAGEVADTQYF. The CDR3 DNA reads as TGTGCCAGCAGCTTACTAGCGGGAGAGGTCGCAGATACGCAGTATTTT.

The J gene is TRBJ2-6, the V gene TRBV4-3; D possibly corresponds to TRBD2 (6 bases). CDR3 length: 12 amino acids. V lost 1 base, J lost 13 bases, and 8 bases lay in between. Germline assignment: CDR1 LGHNA and CDR2 YSLEER. DNA of the CDR3: TGCGCCAGCAGCCAAGCGGGGGATGTCCTGACTTTC. It specifies CASSQAGDVLTF.

This clonotype was counted at least ten times. This chain links TRBV20-1 with TRBJ2-7; TRBD2 aligns across 12 bases. CDR3 length: 16 residues. Germline CDR1 and CDR2: DFQATT and SNEGSKA (reference sequence). V shed 6 bases and J 6 bases; nucleotides not matched to a gene: 15. CDR3 sequence (DNA): TGCAGTGCCGGGACGCTAGCGGGAGGGTCCGTGGGCGAGCAGTACTTC. It translates to CSAGTLAGGSVGEQYF.

The chain has TRBV5-1 and TRBJ1-2; the D is unclear. Deletions cut 8 bases from V and 3 bases from J, with 11 bases between. Germline V lookup: CDR1 SGHRS, CDR2 YFSETQ. This CDR3 comprises 12 residues. The DNA for the CDR3 is TGCGCCAGTGGCCCAGAGGACTATGGCTACACCTTC. This sequence encodes CASGPEDYGYTF.

This clonotype was recorded at least ten times. This CDR3 is CASSLIAGEKETQYF. The CDR3 coding sequence is TGTGCCAGCAGTCTGATAGCGGGAGAGAAAGAGACCCAGTACTTC. This chain connects TRBV6-4 to TRBJ2-5, with 9 bases lining up with TRBD2. In germline, CDR1 is MRHNA, CDR2 SNTAGT. The CDR3 has 15 amino acids. The trim removed 5 bases at V and 3 bases at J, leaving 7 bases unmatched.

This clonotype turned up a few times. The V call is TRBV30, the J call TRBJ1-1; the D is unclear. This CDR3 has 11 residues. In germline, CDR1 is GTSNPN, CDR2 SVGIG (reference sequence). Trimming left V 1 base short and J 5 bases short, with 5 bases between. The CDR3 region is CAWSERTEAFF. In DNA, the CDR3 is TGTGCCTGGAGTGAAAGGACTGAAGCTTTCTTT.

This clonotype qualifies as medium-sized (0.01 to 0.1%). The chain links TRBV24-1 to TRBJ1-4, with TRBD1 matching over 8 bases. Germline assignment: CDR1 KGHDR and CDR2 SFDVKD. The CDR3 is made up of 15 amino acids. V was clipped by 3 bases and J by 7 bases; unmatched bases: 6. CDR3 protein: CATSDPGQGGEKLFF. The DNA of the CDR3 is TGTGCCACCAGTGATCCAGGACAGGGTGGTGAAAAACTGTTTTTT.

This clonotype was seen repeatedly, ten times or more. The chain combines TRBV19 with TRBJ1-5; unclear D gene. Germline-derived CDR1 and CDR2 are LNHDA and SQIVND (reference sequence). CDR3 size: 16 residues. The germline V and J ends were trimmed by 7 bases and 6 bases, with 22 bases remaining between them. This CDR3 is CASNYAGRQLSQPQHF. The CDR3 DNA reads as TGTGCCAGTAATTATGCGGGTCGACAATTGAGTCAGCCCCAGCATTTT. Full variable domain (missing parts from reference TRBV19 and TRBJ1-5): DGGITQSPKYLFRKEGQNVTLSCEQNLNHDAMYWYRQDPGQGLRLIYYSQIVNDFQKGDIAEGYSVSREKKESFPLTVTSAQKNPTAFYLCASNYAGRQLSQPQHFGDGTRLSIL.

This clonotype was recorded many times. The chain has TRBV6-2 or TRBV6-3 and TRBJ2-3, with 8 bases lining up with TRBD2. The V gene end was trimmed by 6 bases and the J gene end by 4 bases; junction bases not matched to a gene: 6. This CDR3 comprises 14 residues. Germline CDR1 MNHEY, CDR2 SVGEGT. CDR3 residues: CASSGRAESDTQYF. The CDR3 nucleotides are TGTGCCAGCAGCGGGAGGGCCGAGTCAGATACGCAGTATTTT.

In this sample, this clonotype is medium-sized. This chain links TRBV30 with TRBJ1-5, with D unclear. Per the germline V gene, CDR1 is GTSNPN and CDR2 is SVGIG (reference sequence). Trimming shortened V by 2 bases and J by 2 bases, and 19 bases separated the two germline ends. CDR3 length: 17 residues. CDR3 region: CAWSKGKDSSGNQPQHF. CDR3 nucleotides: TGTGCCTGGAGTAAAGGGAAAGATTCGTCCGGCAATCAGCCCCAGCATTTT.

This rearrangement joins TRBV11-3 to TRBJ2-6; D may be TRBD1 (5 bases). The germline CDR1 and CDR2 sequences are SGHNT and YENEEA. This CDR3 is 15 amino acids long. V lost 8 bases to trimming and J lost 6 bases, with 17 bases between them. Here the CDR3 DNA reads TGTGCCAGCCAGGCAGGGCGAACCGCGGCCAACGTCCTGACTTTC. The encoded protein is CASQAGRTAANVLTF.

Ten or more counts support this clonotype. The chain joins TRBV20-1 to TRBJ1-5, with 7 nucleotides matching TRBD1. Germline V CDR1 and CDR2: DFQATT, SNEGSKA (reference sequence). The CDR3 sequence is 15 residues long. The V and J ends lost 1 base and 3 bases, in that order; junction bases with no gene match: 6. CDR3 sequence reads: CSARATGSLNQPQHF. The CDR3 DNA is TGCAGTGCTAGAGCGACAGGGAGTCTCAATCAGCCCCAGCATTTT.